Included here is one T cell receptor (beta chain) sequence, with context. The antigen it recognizes is unknown. No quality values exist for individual bases; no much larger clone is one base distant. This sample was taken from a study of OX40 agonist ivuxolimab in advanced cancers. For context, the study as a whole: Ivuxolimab, which targeted the costimulatory receptor OX40 (CD134), was an agonistic, fully human IgG2 monoclonal antibody. The point of sequencing TCRbeta in the periphery was to test whether ivuxolimab changed TCR sequence diversity and drove clonal T-cell expansion. Intravenous ivuxolimab was administered to patients every 2 weeks at six dose levels: 0.01, 0.1, 0.3, 1.5, 3 and 10 mg/kg. Patients were allowed to have had prior anti-PD-1, anti-PD-L1 or anti-CTLA-4 therapy, and approximately 39% of the dose-escalation patients had been treated with checkpoint inhibitors. A male proportion of almost 85% and a mean age of approximately 58 years, ranging from 23 to 79, were recorded for the dose-escalation cohort. Partial responses occurred in three dose-escalation patients, of whom one had hepatocellular carcinoma and two had cutaneous melanoma. Among the roughly 54 dose-escalation patients, approximately 20 had hepatocellular carcinoma, 15 or so melanoma, 9 renal cell carcinoma and 9 head and neck cancer. The paper describes the monotherapy dose-escalation part (N = 52 patients) of the phase I trial of ivuxolimab.

To sequence the TCRbeta CDR3 region, genomic DNA was isolated from the sorted cells. TCRbeta CDR3 regions were sequenced using the immunoSEQ Assay. Sourced from immuneACCESS, this table was stored by TCRdb with only in-frame sequences that have V and J called. A share of the clones is absent; for the studies checked, an unresolved V gene accounts for under half, and the remainder has no known explanation. The sample yields roughly 66,000 clones; 75% to 90% were counted once. Clones ranked in the top ten supply roughly 2.5% of the sample. Overall results and qualifications from the work: The antigen specificity of the peripheral T cells that underwent clonal expansion was not determined. Low levels of normalized T-cell clonal expansion were also shown by some nonresponding patients. At doses of 0.1 to 3.0 mg/kg, clonal expansion of both CD4+ and CD8+ blood T cells was observed from baseline to week 6. In partial responders in the 0.1-3.0 mg/kg groups, normalized peripheral clonal expansion was found to be among the lowest, especially among CD8+ T cells. After ivuxolimab, CD8+ T cells had more expanded clones than CD4+ T cells on average.

Patients with a history of autoimmune disease or receiving systemic immunosuppression were excluded from the trial. Peripheral blood for TCR sequencing was collected from all dose cohorts at baseline, on cycle 4 day 1, and on cycle 7 day 1. The samples were drawn from a first-in-human, open-label, multicenter phase I dose-escalation trial of ivuxolimab. Adults with locally advanced or metastatic head and neck squamous cell, hepatocellular, melanoma or renal cell carcinoma were enrolled in the trial. Before TCR sequencing, CD4+ T cells and CD8+ T cells from peripheral blood were sorted into separate populations. The CDR3 contains 18 residues, cysteine and phenylalanine counted. Just CDR3 DNA is preserved here, 54 bases in frame from base 1. Taken from the germline V gene, the CDR1 and CDR2 loops are KGHSH and LQKENI. V and J lose 2 bases and 4 bases, and a span of 21 bases separates them.

The V and J genes are TRBV18 and TRBJ2-4; the D segment is perhaps TRBD1 or TRBD2, each sharing 5 matched bases. This clonotype was sampled from an adult with an advanced solid tumor such as melanoma, head and neck, liver or kidney cancer. Here the sequenced sample was CD4+ or CD8+ T cells sorted from blood, taken in a trial of the OX40 agonist ivuxolimab. The CDR3 region has the sequence CASSPFPAALRTKNIQYF. The base sequence is TGTGCCAGCTCACCATTCCCAGCGGCCCTACGGACAAAAAACATTCAGTACTTC.